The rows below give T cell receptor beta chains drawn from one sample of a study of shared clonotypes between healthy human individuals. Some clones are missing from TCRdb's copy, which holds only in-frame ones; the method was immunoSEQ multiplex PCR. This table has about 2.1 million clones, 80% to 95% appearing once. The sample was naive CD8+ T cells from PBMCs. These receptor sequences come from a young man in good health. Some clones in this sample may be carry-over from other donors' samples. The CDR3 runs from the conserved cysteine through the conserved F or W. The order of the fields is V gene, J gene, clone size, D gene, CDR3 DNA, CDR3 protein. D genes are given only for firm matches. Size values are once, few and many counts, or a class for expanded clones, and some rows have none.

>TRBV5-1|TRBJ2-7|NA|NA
TGCGCCAGCACCCTGTCCCCCTGGACAGTCTACGAGCAGTACTTC
CASTLSPWTVYEQYF
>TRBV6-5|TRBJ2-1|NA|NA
TGTGCCAGCAGTTACTGGGGGGCGGTAAATGAGCAGTTCTTC
CASSYWGAVNEQFF
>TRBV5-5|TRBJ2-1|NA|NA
TGTGCCAGCAGCTTGGGGGTACGGGTGGGCAATGAGCAGTTCTTC
CASSLGVRVGNEQFF
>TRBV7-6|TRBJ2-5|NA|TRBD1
TGTGCCAGCAGCTTCGGGACAGGGGTCGTGGAGACCCAGTACTTC
CASSFGTGVVETQYF
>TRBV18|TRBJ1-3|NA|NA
TGTGCCAGCTCACCGAGGACACGCTCTGGAAACACCATATATTTT
CASSPRTRSGNTIYF
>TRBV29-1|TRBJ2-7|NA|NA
TGCAGCGTTGAAGACAACTACGAGCAGTACTTC
CSVEDNYEQYF
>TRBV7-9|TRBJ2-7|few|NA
TGTGCCAGCAGCCCCGGGACTGGCTCCTACGAGCAGTACTTC
CASSPGTGSYEQYF
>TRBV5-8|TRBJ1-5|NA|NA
TGTGCCAGCAGCTTGGTGGGGCGGGTCAATCAGCCCCAGCATTTT
CASSLVGRVNQPQHF
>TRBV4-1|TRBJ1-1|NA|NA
TGCGCCAGCAGCCAAGATTCAGCCCGGACTGAAGCTTTCTTT
CASSQDSARTEAFF
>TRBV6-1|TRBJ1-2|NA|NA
TGTGCCAGCAGTGAACCCACTTCAGGCTACACCTTC
CASSEPTSGYTF
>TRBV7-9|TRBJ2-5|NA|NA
TGTGCCAGCAGCTTATTCCCAGAGACCCAGTACTTC
CASSLFPETQYF
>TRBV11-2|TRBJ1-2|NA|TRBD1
TGTGCCAGCAGCCCTACCGGGACAGGGTTTAGCTATGGCTACACCTTC
CASSPTGTGFSYGYTF
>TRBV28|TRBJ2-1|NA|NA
TGTGCCAGCAGTTTTCTCCCAGGGTATAATGAGCAGTTCTTC
CASSFLPGYNEQFF
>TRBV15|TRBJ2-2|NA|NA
TGTGCCACCAGCAGAGATCCCCTGACAGCGGATGCGAACACCGGGGAGCTGTTTTTT
CATSRDPLTADANTGELFF
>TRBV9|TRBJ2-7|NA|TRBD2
TGTGCCAGCAGCGTAGGGGGACGACTAGCGGGAAACTGGGACGAGCAGTACTTC
CASSVGGRLAGNWDEQYF
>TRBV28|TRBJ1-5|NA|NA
TGTGCCAGTCTCGTCAGGGGTCTAACCGAAGAGCCCCAGCATTTT
CASLVRGLTEEPQHF
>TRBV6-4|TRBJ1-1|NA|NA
TGTGCCAGCAGTGAAGGCAGGGGTGGGGCTGAAGCTTTCTTT
CASSEGRGGAEAFF
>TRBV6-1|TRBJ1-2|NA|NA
TGTGCCAGCAGTGAAGGTTTCAGGGAGGTTCTGGCCGGCTATGGCTACACCTTC
CASSEGFREVLAGYGYTF
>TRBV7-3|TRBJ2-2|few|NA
TGTGCCAGCAGCTTAAGTGGGTACCCCGGGGAGCTGTTTTTT
CASSLSGYPGELFF
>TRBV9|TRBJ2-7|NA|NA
TGTGCCAGCAGCGTAGATACAGGCACCTCCTACGAGCAGTACTTC
CASSVDTGTSYEQYF
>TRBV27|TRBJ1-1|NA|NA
TGTGCCAGCAGGGGCGGGGGGTTTGGCGAAGCTTTCTTT
CASRGGGFGEAFF
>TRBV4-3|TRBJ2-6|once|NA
TGCGCCAGCAGCCACGTTCCTGGGGCCAACGTCCTGACTTTC
CASSHVPGANVLTF
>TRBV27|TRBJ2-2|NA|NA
TGTGCCAGCAATCACAGGAACACCGGGGAGCTGTTTTTT
CASNHRNTGELFF
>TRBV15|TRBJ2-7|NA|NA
TGTGCCACCAGCATTGGACCCGCACAAGAGCAGTACTTC
CATSIGPAQEQYF
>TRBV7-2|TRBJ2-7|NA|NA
TGTGCCAGCAGCCGAGCACGTGAAAGGACCTTCGAGCAGTACTTC
CASSRARERTFEQYF
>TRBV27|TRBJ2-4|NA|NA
TGTGCCAGCAACCCGCAGAGGGAAGGTACCAAAAACATTCAGTACTTC
CASNPQREGTKNIQYF
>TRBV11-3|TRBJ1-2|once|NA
TGTGCCAGCAGCTTAGCCGGACGACAGATCCCAAACTATGGCTACACCTTC
CASSLAGRQIPNYGYTF
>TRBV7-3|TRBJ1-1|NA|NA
TGTGCCAGCAGCTTACAGGGAGGGGGTTATACTGAAGCTTTCTTT
CASSLQGGGYTEAFF
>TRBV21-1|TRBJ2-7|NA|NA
TGTGCCAGCAGCAAATTGGGTCGACAGGAGCTTCCTGGCTACGAGCAGTACTTC
CASSKLGRQELPGYEQYF
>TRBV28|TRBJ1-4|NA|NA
TGTGCCAGCAGTAATACAGCAACTAATGAAAAACTGTTTTTT
CASSNTATNEKLFF
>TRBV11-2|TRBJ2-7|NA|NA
TGTGCCAGCAGCTTAGGGGCCAGAGCAGAAGAGCAGTACTTC
CASSLGARAEEQYF
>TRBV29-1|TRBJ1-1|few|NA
TGCAGCGTTGTTCTGAACACTGAAGCTTTCTTT
CSVVLNTEAFF
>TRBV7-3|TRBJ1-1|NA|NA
TGTGCCAGCAGTACAGGGTTGAACACTGAAGCTTTCTTT
CASSTGLNTEAFF
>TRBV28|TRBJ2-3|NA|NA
TGTGCCAGCAGTCCGCCCCGGGATACGCAGTATTTT
CASSPPRDTQYF
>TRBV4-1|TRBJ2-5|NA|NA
TGCGCCAGCAGCCAAGATCCGCACAGGCCCCAAGAGACCCAGTACTTC
CASSQDPHRPQETQYF
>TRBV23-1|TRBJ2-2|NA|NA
TGCGCCAGCAGTCAATACGGCGTGGGAAAAAGGAACACCGGGGAGCTGTTTTTT
CASSQYGVGKRNTGELFF
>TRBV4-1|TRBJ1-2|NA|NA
TGCGCCAGCAGCTTTCAGGGGACACCTAACTATGGCTACACCTTC
CASSFQGTPNYGYTF